This T cell receptor (beta chain) was identified in a study of graft-versus-host responses after intestinal transplantation (dated by TCRdb to the early 2020s). For the study in its entirety: Multivisceral, liver-intestinal, or isolated intestinal transplants were received by the recipients. Anti-thymocyte globulin induction was given to all recipients, followed by maintenance tacrolimus and steroids for roughly 3 years. To identify alloreactive clones, pre-transplant mixed lymphocyte reaction products were sequenced and then compared with unstimulated pre-transplant donor and recipient T cells. A cohort of under 30 intestinal transplant recipients, including one retransplant, was enrolled, and 3 patients lacking pretransplant specimens were excluded. Rather than going through the commercial service, samples from three later patients were sequenced in-house on an Illumina MiSeq and processed with MiXCR. Graft-versus-host and host-versus-graft alloreactive T cell clones were tracked in the graft, circulation and bone marrow after intestinal transplantation using bulk TCR-beta CDR3 sequencing. Donor T cell macrochimerism was defined as a peak of at least 4% donor T cells among recipient peripheral blood mononuclear cells. Results and caveats for the whole study, not just this receptor: In patients with donor T cell macrochimerism, the allografts had high GvH to HvG T cell clonal ratios. The conclusions were limited by the relatively low number and heterogeneity of the intestinal transplant patients. GvH clones were found in recipient bone marrow, and some of the GvH clones appeared earlier in ileal mucosa or blood, which is consistent with an intestinal mucosal origin. Early after transplant, peak levels of circulating GvH clones were found to be associated with declines in HvG clones.

The time point label of this sample denotes: cells obtained before transplantation from donor or recipient. CD3+CD4+ and CD3+CD8+ populations were FACS-sorted from unstimulated pre-transplant donor and recipient cells taken from spleen or lymph nodes. Points on this clone: Its specific antigen is unknown. Base qualities are not at hand, and no much larger clone is one base apart.

The library was prepared using the immunoSEQ multiplex PCR assay. For most patients, genomic DNA was isolated with the Qiagen DNeasy Blood and Tissue Kit and sent frozen to Adaptive Biotechnologies for TCR sequencing. High-throughput TCR-beta CDR3 sequencing of genomic DNA from most patients was performed by Adaptive Biotechnologies. The authors' pipeline ran thus. Adaptive's ImmunoSEQ software supplied the TCR sequencing data for under 20 patients, while MiXCR and VDJtools were used to process a few other patients. To correct CD4 versus CD8 sorting errors, sequences present in both subsets at a frequency ratio below 5:1 were removed. CDR3 nucleotide sequences shared by donor and recipient were removed because the origin of these sequences could not be assigned. Alloreactive clones required at least 2-fold expansion over unstimulated cells and minimum CFSE-low frequency of 0.002% (template counts) or 0.001% (read counts). A clone was considered mappable if detected in the sequenced pre-transplant spleen, lymph node, or MLR CFSE-low populations of the donor or recipient. Cumulative frequency of alloreactive clones was calculated as a percentage of all sequences weighted by copy number. TCRdb obtained this table from immuneACCESS and retained in-frame rearrangements with V and J assigned. These tables miss some clones; where compared with another copy, unresolved V genes account for less than half of the shortfall, and the remainder is unexplained. For V, J and clone size, that table is used; D and trimming come from the DNA. This sample holds roughly 100,000 clones; roughly nine tenths were observed only once. The top ten hold 0.7% to 0.9% of the sample.

The CDR3 goes from the cysteine to the phenylalanine over 17 residues. Just CDR3 DNA is preserved here, 51 bases in frame from base 1. Per the germline V gene (reference sequence), LNHDA is the CDR1 and SQIVND is the CDR2. Trimming at the junction amounts to 4 bases on V and 2 bases on J, and the germline ends lie 19 bases apart. The clonotype comes from a human donor who received an intestinal transplant. The sequence links TRBV19 to TRBJ2-3; no D segment can be confidently identified. This specimen was unstimulated CD4+ T cells sorted from spleen or lymph node cells, taken before intestinal transplant. The DNA is TGTGCCAGTAGTACGTATGACAATCCACCCAACACAGATACGCAGTATTTT. This translates into CASSTYDNPPNTDTQYF.